This TCR beta chain was sequenced for a study of T-cell reconstitution after alpha-beta-depleted transplantation in children. During its preparation, the TCRbeta library received unique molecular identifiers. TCRdb re-called the PCR reads with MiXCR, one entry per CDR3 protein. This table holds hundreds of thousands of distinct CDR3 sequences, about an eighth found once. Findings and caveats of the study: Several hundred expanded graft clones reportedly were the source of alpha-beta T cells about two months after transplant. At the one-year point after transplant, T-cell counts and TCRbeta diversity were found to come mostly from T cells that had been newly produced.

The CDR3 length is 13 residues. The germline V gene has CDR1 DFQATT and CDR2 SNEGSKA (reference sequence). V was shortened by 0 bases and J by 3 bases, with 9 bases between the two germline ends. This clonotype was counted ten times or more. Its target is unknown. The source is a girl under 10 years old with congenital amegakaryocytic thrombocytopenia, due to receive a stem cell transplant. The chain employs TRBV20-1 and TRBJ2-7; D unclear. Specimen: PBMCs, collected before TCRalphabeta/CD19-depleted stem cell transplant. Here the CDR3 DNA reads TGCAGTGCTAGAGATCCCCGCTTCTACGAGCAGTACTTC. The encoded protein is CSARDPRFYEQYF.